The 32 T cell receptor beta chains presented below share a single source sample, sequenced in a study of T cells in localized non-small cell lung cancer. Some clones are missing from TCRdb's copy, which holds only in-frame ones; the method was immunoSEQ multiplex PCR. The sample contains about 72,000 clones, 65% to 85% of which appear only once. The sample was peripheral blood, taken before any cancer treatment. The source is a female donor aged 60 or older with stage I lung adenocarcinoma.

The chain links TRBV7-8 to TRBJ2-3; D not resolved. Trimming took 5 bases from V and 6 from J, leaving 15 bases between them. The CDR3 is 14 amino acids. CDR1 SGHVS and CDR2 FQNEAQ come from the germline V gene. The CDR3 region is CASSKGFPRDTQYF. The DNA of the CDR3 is TGTGCCAGCAGCAAAGGGTTCCCCAGGGATACGCAGTATTTT.

Written as DNA, the CDR3 is TGTGCCAGCAGCTTAGACCGGAACTATGGCTACACCTTC. Translation gives CASSLDRNYGYTF. The chain combines TRBV11-2 with TRBJ1-2; D gene ambiguous. The length of the CDR3 is 13 residues. Germline assignment: CDR1 SGHAT and CDR2 FQNNGV. Trimming removed 0 bases at V and 2 bases at J, with 4 bases between.

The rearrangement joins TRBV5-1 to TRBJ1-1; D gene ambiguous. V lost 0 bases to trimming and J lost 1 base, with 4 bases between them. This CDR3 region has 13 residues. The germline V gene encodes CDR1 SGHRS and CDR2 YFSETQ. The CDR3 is CASSLGGNTEAFF. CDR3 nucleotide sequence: TGCGCCAGCAGCTTGGGAGGGAACACTGAAGCTTTCTTT.

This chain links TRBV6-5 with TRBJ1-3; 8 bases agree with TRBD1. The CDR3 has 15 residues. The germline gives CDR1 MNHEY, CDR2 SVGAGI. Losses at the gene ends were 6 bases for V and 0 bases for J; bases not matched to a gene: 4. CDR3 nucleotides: TGTGCCAGCAGGTACACAGGGGGCTCTGGAAACACCATATATTTT. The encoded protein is CASRYTGGSGNTIYF.

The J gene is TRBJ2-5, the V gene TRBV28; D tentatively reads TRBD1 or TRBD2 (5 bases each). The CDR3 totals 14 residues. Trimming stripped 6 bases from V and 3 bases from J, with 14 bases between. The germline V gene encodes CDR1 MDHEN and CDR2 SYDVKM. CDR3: CASRSGTAKETQYF. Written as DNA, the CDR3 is TGTGCCAGCAGATCCGGGACGGCTAAAGAGACCCAGTACTTC.

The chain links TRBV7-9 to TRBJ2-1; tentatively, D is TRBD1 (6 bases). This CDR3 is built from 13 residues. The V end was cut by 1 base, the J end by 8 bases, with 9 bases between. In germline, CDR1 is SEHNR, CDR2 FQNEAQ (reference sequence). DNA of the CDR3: TGTGCCAGCAGCTTAGTCCCAGGGGATGAGCAGTTCTTC. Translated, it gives CASSLVPGDEQFF.

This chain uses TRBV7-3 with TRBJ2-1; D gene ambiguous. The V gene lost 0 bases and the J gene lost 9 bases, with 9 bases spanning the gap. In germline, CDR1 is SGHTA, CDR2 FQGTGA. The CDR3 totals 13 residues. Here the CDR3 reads CASSLTGRTEQFF. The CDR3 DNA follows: TGTGCCAGCAGCTTAACGGGCAGGACTGAGCAGTTCTTC. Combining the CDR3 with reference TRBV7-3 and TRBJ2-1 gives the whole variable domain GAGVSQTPSNKVTEKGKYVELRCDPISGHTALYWYRQSLGQGPEFLIYFQGTGAADDSGLPNDRFFAVRPEGSVSTLKIQRTERGDSAVYLCASSLTGRTEQFFGPGTRLTVL.

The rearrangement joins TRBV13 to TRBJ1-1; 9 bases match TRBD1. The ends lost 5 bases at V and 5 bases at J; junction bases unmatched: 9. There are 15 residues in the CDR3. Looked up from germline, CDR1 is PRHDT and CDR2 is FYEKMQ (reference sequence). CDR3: CASSPGQGRMTEAFF. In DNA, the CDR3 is TGTGCCAGCAGCCCGGGACAGGGAAGGATGACTGAAGCTTTCTTT.

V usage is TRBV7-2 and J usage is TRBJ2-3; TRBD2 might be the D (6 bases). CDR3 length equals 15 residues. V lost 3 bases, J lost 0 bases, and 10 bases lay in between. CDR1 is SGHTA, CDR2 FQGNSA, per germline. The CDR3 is CASSFSGFSTDTQYF. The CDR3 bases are TGTGCCAGCAGCTTCAGCGGGTTTAGCACAGATACGCAGTATTTT.

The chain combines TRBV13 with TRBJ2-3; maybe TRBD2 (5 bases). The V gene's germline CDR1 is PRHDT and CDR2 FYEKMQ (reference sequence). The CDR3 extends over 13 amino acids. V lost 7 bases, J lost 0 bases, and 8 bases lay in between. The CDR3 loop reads CASIRGSTDTQYF. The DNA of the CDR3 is TGTGCCAGCATTCGCGGGAGCACAGATACGCAGTATTTT.

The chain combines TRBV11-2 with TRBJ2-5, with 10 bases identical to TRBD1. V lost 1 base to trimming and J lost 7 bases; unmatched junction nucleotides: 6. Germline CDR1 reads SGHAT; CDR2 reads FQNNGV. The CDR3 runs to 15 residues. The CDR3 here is CASSLGTGGSRTQYF. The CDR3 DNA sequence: TGTGCCAGCAGCTTAGGGACAGGGGGTTCAAGGACCCAGTACTTC.

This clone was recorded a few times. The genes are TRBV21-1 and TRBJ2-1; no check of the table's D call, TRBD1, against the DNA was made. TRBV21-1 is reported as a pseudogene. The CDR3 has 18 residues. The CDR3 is CASSTLGQGKFPGNEQFF. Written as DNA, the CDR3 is TGTGCCAGCAGCACTTTGGGACAGGGGAAATTTCCAGGCAATGAGCAGTTCTTC.

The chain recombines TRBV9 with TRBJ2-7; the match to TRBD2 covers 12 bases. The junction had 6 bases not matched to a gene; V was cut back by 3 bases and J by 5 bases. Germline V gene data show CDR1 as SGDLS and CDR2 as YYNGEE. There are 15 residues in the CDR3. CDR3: CASSDLAGGNNEQYF. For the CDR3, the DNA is TGTGCCAGCAGCGATCTAGCGGGAGGGAACAACGAGCAGTACTTC.

The CDR3, as DNA: TGCGCCAGCAGCCGGGGTGGGGGGCGGCTAGCGGGACGAGATGAGCAGTTCTTC. Translation: CASSRGGGRLAGRDEQFF. The chain recombines TRBV4-3 with TRBJ2-1; 9 nucleotides align to TRBD2. CDR3 length equals 18 residues. CDR1 and CDR2 from the germline V gene are LGHNA and YSLEER. The ends lost 4 bases at V and 8 bases at J; junction bases unmatched: 18.

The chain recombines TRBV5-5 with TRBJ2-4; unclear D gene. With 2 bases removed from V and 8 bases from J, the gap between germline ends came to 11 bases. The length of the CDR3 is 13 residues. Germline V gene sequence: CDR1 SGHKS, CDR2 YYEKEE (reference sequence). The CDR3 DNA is TGTGCCAGCAGCTTACAATGGGTGGACATTCAGTACTTC. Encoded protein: CASSLQWVDIQYF.

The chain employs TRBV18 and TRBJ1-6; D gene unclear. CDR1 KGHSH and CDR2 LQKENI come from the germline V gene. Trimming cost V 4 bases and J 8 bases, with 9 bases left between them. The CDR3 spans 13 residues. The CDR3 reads CASSRDLDSPLHF. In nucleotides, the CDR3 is TGTGCCAGCTCACGTGACTTGGATTCACCCCTCCACTTT.

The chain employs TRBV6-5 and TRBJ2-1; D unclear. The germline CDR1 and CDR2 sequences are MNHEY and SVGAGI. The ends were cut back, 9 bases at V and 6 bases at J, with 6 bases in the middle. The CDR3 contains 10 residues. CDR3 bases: TGTGCCAGTCTCGGCAATGAGCAGTTCTTC. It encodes CASLGNEQFF.

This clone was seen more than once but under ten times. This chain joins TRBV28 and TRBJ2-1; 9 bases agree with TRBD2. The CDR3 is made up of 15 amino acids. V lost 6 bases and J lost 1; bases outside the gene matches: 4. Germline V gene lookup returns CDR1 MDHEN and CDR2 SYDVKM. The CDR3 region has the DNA TGTGCCAGCAGCCATAGCGGGGGTTCCTACAATGAGCAGTTCTTC. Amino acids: CASSHSGGSYNEQFF. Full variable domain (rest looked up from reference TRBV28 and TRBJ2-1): DVKVTQSSRYLVKRTGEKVFLECVQDMDHENMFWYRQDPGLGLRLIYFSYDVKMKEKGDIPEGYSVSREKKERFSLILESASTNQTSMYLCASSHSGGSYNEQFFGPGTRLTVL.

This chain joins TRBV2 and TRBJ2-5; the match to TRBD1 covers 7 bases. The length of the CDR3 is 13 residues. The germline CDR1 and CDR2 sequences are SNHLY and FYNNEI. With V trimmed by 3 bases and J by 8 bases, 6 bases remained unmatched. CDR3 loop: CASSEGQQRTQYF. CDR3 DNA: TGTGCCAGCAGTGAGGGACAGCAGAGAACCCAGTACTTC.

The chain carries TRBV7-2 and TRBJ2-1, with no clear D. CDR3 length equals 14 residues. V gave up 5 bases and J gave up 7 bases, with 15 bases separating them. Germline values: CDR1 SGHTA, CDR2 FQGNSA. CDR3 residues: CASSLDPEPNEQFF. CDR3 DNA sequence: TGTGCCAGCAGCCTTGACCCCGAACCAAATGAGCAGTTCTTC.

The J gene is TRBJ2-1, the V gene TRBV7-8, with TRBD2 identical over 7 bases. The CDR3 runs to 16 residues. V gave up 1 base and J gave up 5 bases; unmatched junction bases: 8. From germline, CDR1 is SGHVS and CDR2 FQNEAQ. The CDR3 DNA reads TGTGCCAGCAGCTTAGATGTGGGGGGGATGGACAATGAGCAGTTCTTC. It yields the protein CASSLDVGGMDNEQFF.

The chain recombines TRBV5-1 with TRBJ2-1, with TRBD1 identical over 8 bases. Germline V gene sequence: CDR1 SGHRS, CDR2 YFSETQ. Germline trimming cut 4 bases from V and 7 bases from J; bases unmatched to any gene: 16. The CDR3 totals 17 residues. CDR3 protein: CASSATNSQGGRNEQFF. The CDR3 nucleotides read TGCGCCAGCAGCGCGACAAATTCACAGGGGGGTCGAAATGAGCAGTTCTTC.

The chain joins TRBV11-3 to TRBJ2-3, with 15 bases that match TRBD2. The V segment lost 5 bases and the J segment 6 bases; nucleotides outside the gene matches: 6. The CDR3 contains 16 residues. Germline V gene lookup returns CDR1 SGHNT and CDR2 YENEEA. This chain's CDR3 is CASSTWTSGGEDTQYF. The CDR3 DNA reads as TGTGCCAGCAGCACATGGACTAGCGGGGGGGAGGATACGCAGTATTTT.

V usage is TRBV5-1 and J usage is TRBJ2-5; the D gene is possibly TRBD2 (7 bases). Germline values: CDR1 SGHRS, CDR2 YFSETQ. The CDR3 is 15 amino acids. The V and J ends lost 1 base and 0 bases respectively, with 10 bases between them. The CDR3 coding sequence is TGCGCCAGCAGCTTGATGGGGGGGCACCAAGAGACCCAGTACTTC. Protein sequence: CASSLMGGHQETQYF.

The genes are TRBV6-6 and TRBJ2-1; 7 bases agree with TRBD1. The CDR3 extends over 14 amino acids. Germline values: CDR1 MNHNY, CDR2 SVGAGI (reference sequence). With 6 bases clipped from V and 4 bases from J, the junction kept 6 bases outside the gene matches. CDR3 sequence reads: CASRSTGLYNEQFF. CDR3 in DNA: TGTGCCAGCAGGTCGACAGGGCTGTACAATGAGCAGTTCTTC.

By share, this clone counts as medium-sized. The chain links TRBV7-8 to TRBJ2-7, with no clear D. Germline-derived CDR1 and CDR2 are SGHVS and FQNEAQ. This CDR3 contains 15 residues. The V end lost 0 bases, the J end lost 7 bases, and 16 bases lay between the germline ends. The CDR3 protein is CASSLALISKKEQYF. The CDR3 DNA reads TGTGCCAGCAGCTTAGCGCTTATCTCAAAGAAAGAGCAGTACTTC.

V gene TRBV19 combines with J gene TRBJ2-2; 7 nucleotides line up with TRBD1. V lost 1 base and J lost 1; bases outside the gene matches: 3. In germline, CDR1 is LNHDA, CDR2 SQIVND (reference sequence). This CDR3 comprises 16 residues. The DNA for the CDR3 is TGTGCCAGTAGTATAGGGGGGACAGTGAACACCGGGGAGCTGTTTTTT. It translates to CASSIGGTVNTGELFF.

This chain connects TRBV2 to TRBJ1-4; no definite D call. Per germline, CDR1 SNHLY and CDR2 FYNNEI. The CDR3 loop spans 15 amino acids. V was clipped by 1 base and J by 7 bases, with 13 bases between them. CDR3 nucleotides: TGTGCCAGCAGTGAAGAGAGGGATCTCGGTGAAAAACTGTTTTTT. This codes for CASSEERDLGEKLFF.

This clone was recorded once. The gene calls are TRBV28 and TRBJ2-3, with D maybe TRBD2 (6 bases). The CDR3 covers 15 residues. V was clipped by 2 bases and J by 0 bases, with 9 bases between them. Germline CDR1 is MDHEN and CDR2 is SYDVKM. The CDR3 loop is CASSLAGISTDTQYF. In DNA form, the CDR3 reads TGTGCCAGCAGTTTAGCGGGGATTAGCACAGATACGCAGTATTTT.

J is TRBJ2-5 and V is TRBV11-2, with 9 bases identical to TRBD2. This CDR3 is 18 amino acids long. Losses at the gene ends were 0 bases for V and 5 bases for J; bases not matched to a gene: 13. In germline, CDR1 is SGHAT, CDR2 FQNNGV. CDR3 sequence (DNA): TGTGCCAGCAGCTTAGAACGGGAGCTAGCGGGACCATTTGAGACCCAGTACTTC. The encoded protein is CASSLERELAGPFETQYF.

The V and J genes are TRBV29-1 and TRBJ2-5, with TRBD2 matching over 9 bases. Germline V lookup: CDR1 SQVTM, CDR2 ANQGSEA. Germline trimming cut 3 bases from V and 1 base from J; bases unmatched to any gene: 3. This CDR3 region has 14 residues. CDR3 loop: CSVDWREGQETQYF. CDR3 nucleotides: TGCAGCGTTGATTGGCGGGAGGGCCAAGAGACCCAGTACTTC.

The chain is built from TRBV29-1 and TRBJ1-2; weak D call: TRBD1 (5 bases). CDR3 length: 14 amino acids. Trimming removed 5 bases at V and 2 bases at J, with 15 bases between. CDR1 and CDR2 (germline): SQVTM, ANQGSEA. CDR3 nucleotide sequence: TGCAGCGTTACTGGAACTCGGGGGAACTATGGCTACACCTTC. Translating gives CSVTGTRGNYGYTF.